This T cell receptor beta chain was observed in a study of monozygotic twins with inflammatory bowel disease. Regarding the study as a whole: Among T cells, the various subtypes were not distinguishable.

TCRdb reprocessed the 5' RACE reads and keeps a single row for each CDR3 protein, giving no DNA. The repertoire shows 200,000 to 250,000 distinct CDR3 sequences; the top ten hold 7.5% to 8%. Per germline, CDR1 MDHEN and CDR2 SYDVKM. The CDR3 loop spans 15 amino acids. As to this clonotype: Its antigen is as yet unknown.

The sample was blood. This TCR came from a human donor with ulcerative colitis or Crohn's disease, or a healthy co-twin of an affected twin (not recorded which). This chain links TRBV28 with TRBJ1-5. This chain's CDR3 is CASSLGASIDQPQHF.